The present entry profiles one T cell receptor beta chain with its context. From the RT-PCR reads, TCRdb called clonotypes with MiXCR, one entry per CDR3 protein. The sample consists of about 150,000 distinct CDR3 sequences, about two fifths of them appearing once. This sample was taken from a study of patients and donors after allogeneic stem cell transplantation. J was trimmed by 4 bases and V by 3 bases; bases with no gene match: 8. Germline CDR1 and CDR2: SQVTM and ANQGSEA. This CDR3 has 14 amino acids. The V gene is TRBV29-1, the J gene TRBJ1-2; TRBD1 matches 7 bases. This receptor was identified in a human donor who was either an allogeneic HSCT recipient or a stem cell or donor lymphocyte infusion donor (not recorded which). It is not recorded whose cells these are; they may come from a transplant donor. The material sequenced was blood, either unsorted or a sorted T cell fraction (not recorded which). The CDR3 here is CSVEVPTGTYGYTF. The CDR3 bases are TGCAGCGTTGAGGTGCCGACAGGGACCTATGGCTACACCTTC. The whole variable domain, filled in from reference TRBV29-1 and TRBJ1-2, reads SAVISQKPSRDICQRGTSLTIQCQVDSQVTMMFWYRQQPGQSLTLIATANQGSEATYESGFVIDKFPISRPNLTFSTLTVSNMSPEDSSIYLCSVEVPTGTYGYTFGSGTRLTVV.